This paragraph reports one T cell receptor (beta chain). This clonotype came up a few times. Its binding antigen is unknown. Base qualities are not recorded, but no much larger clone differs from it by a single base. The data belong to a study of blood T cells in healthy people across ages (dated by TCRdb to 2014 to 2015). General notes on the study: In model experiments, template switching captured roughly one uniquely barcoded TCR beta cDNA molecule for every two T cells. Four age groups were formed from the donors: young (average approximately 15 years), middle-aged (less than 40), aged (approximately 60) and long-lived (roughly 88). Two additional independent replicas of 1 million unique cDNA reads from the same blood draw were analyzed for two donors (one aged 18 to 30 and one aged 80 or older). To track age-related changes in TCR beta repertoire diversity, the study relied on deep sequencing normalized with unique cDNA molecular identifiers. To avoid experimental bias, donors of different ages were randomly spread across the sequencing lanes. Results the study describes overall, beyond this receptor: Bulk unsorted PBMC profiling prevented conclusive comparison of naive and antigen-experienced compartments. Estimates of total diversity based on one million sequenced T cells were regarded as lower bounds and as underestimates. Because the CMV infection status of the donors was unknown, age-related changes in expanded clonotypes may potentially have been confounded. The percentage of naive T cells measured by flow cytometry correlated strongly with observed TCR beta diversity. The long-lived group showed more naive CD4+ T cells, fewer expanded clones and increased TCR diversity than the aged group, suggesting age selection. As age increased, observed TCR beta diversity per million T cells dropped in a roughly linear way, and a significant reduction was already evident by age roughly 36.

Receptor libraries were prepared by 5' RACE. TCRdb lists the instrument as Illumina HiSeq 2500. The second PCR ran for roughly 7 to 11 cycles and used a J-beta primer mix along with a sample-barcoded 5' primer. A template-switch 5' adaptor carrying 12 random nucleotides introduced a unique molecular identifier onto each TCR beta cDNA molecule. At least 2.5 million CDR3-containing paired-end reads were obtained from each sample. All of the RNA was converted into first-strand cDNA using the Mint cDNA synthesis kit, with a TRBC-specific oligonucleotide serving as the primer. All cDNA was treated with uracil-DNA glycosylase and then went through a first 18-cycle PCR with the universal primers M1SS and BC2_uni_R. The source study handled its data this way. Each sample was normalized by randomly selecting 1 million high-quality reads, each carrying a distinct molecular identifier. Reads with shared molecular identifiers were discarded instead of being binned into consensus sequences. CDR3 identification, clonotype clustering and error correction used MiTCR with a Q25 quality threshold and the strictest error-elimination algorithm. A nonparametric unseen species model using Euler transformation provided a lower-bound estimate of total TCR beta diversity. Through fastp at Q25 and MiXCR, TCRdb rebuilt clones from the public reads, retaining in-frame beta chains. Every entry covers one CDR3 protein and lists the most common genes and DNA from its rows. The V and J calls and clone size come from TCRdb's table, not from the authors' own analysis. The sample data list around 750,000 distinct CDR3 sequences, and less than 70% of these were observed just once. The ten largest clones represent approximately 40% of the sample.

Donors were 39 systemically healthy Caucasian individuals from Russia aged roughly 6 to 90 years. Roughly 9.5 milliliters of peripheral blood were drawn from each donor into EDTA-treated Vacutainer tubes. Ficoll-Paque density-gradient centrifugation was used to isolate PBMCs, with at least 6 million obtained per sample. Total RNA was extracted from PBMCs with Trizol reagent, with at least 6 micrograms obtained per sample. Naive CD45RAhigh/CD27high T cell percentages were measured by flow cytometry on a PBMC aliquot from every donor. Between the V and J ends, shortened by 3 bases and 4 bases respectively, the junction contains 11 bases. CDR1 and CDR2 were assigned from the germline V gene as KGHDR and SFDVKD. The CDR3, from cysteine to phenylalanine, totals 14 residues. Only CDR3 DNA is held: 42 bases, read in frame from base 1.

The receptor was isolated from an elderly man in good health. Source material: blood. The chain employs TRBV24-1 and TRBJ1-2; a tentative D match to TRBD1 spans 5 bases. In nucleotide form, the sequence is TGTGCCACCAGTGATAATAGGGGTCGCTATGGCTACACCTTC. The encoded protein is CATSDNRGRYGYTF.